A single sample is the source of the 21 T cell receptor beta chains below, sequenced in a study of beta chain features in type 1 diabetes (dated by TCRdb to 2016 to 2019). Study-wide findings and limitations: A moderate but significant shortening of TCRB CDR3 length was observed in type 1 diabetes patients in all four CD4+ subsets.

No antigen has been identified for these receptors. The library was prepared using the immunoSEQ multiplex PCR assay. The High Capacity cDNA Reverse Transcription Kit was used to reverse transcribe all of the isolated RNA, meaning that expressed TCRB transcripts were what got sequenced. TCRdb holds this immuneACCESS table with in-frame rearrangements only. Some clones are missing; in checked studies, unresolved V genes explain under half, and the rest has no known cause. This sample has a few hundred thousand clones in its table, and 20% to 25% of those were observed once. The leading ten clones occupy around 0.012% of the sample. Sequencing input: naive CD4+ T cells from blood. This sample's cell subset or site label indicates: true naive CD4+ T cells. These receptors were collected from a woman in her thirties with type 1 diabetes.

This clone was counted a few times. The chain employs TRBV30 and TRBJ2-5; D gene ambiguous. In germline, CDR1 is GTSNPN, CDR2 SVGIG (reference sequence). Trimming took off 0 bases at V and 5 bases at J, with 10 bases between the two ends. This CDR3 contains 13 residues. The chain's CDR3 is CAWSVGSLETQYF. The CDR3 DNA reads TGTGCCTGGAGTGTTGGCAGTTTGGAGACCCAGTACTTC. Together with reference TRBV30 and TRBJ2-5, the CDR3 gives the full variable domain: SQTIHQWPATLVQPVGSPLSLECTVEGTSNPNLYWYRQAAGRGLQLLFYSVGIGQISSEVPQNLSASRPQDRQFILSSKKLLLSDSGFYLCAWSVGSLETQYFGPGTRLLVL.

The chain carries TRBV5-1 and TRBJ2-2; D remains unclear. The CDR3 length is 14 residues. In germline, CDR1 is SGHRS, CDR2 YFSETQ. V was pared by 0 bases and J by 0 bases, with 3 bases between. In DNA form, the CDR3 reads TGCGCCAGCAGCTTGGGGCCGAACACCGGGGAGCTGTTTTTT. Its translation is CASSLGPNTGELFF.

This sequence joins TRBV19 and TRBJ2-1; 13 bases agree with TRBD2. CDR3 length: 17 residues. Looked up from germline, CDR1 is LNHDA and CDR2 is SQIVND (reference sequence). The J segment lost 8 bases and the V segment lost 7 bases, leaving 14 bases of the junction unmatched. The CDR3 nucleotides read TGTGCCAGTACCGAGGGACGTGGGACTAGCGGGATCGATGAGCAGTTCTTC. Protein product: CASTEGRGTSGIDEQFF. Full variable domain (outside the CDR3, taken from reference TRBV19 and TRBJ2-1): DGGITQSPKYLFRKEGQNVTLSCEQNLNHDAMYWYRQDPGQGLRLIYYSQIVNDFQKGDIAEGYSVSREKKESFPLTVTSAQKNPTAFYLCASTEGRGTSGIDEQFFGPGTRLTVL.

V and J are TRBV30 and TRBJ2-1; D remains ambiguous. Trimming left V 0 bases short and J 7 bases short, with 7 bases between. Germline CDR1 and CDR2: GTSNPN and SVGIG (reference sequence). There are 12 residues in the CDR3. CDR3 DNA: TGTGCCTGGAGTGTACGCCGGAATGAGCAGTTCTTC. It specifies CAWSVRRNEQFF.

In its sample, this clone was seen a few times. The chain carries TRBV4-1 and TRBJ2-5, with a weak D call TRBD2 (6 bases). V shed 8 bases and J shed 4 bases, with 14 bases lying between them. Germline assignment: CDR1 MGHRA and CDR2 YSYEKL. This CDR3 spans 13 amino acids. The CDR3: CASSAGLTETQYF. The CDR3 DNA follows: TGCGCCAGCTCTGCGGGGCTCACAGAGACCCAGTACTTC.

V gene TRBV11-2 combines with J gene TRBJ2-5; D unresolved. The CDR3 is made up of 14 amino acids. The V and J ends lost 0 bases and 3 bases respectively, with 8 bases between them. Germline CDR1 and CDR2: SGHAT and FQNNGV. The CDR3 nucleotides read TGTGCCAGCAGCTTAGACGTACTGAAAGAGACCCAGTACTTC. This translates into CASSLDVLKETQYF.

The chain joins TRBV2 to TRBJ1-1, with 10 bases matching TRBD1. CDR3 length: 13 residues. Trimming at V came to 6 bases and at J to 7 bases, leaving 5 bases not matched to a gene. Germline V gene data show CDR1 as SNHLY and CDR2 as FYNNEI. The CDR3 here is CASSRDRGNEAFF. The CDR3, as DNA: TGTGCCAGCAGCCGGGACAGGGGCAATGAAGCTTTCTTT. Based on the CDR3 plus reference TRBV2 and TRBJ1-1, the full variable domain is EPEVTQTPSHQVTQMGQEVILRCVPISNHLYFYWYRQILGQKVEFLVSFYNNEISEKSEIFDDQFSVERPDGSNFTLKIRSTKLEDSAMYFCASSRDRGNEAFFGQGTRLTVV.

This clone was counted only a few times. The genes are TRBV30 and TRBJ2-2; the D is unclear. CDR1 and CDR2 (germline): GTSNPN, SVGIG (reference sequence). With 5 bases removed from V and 2 bases from J, the gap between germline ends came to 6 bases. CDR3 length equals 12 residues. CDR3 loop: CAWGRNTGELFF. CDR3 bases: TGTGCCTGGGGGCGAAACACCGGGGAGCTGTTTTTT.

V gene TRBV29-1 combines with J gene TRBJ1-2, with 9 bases matching TRBD1. This CDR3 contains 13 residues. After removal of 1 base from V and 6 bases from J, the junction contained 3 bases not matched to a gene. Germline CDR1 SQVTM, CDR2 ANQGSEA. This CDR3 is CSVEAGQGNGYTF. DNA for the CDR3: TGCAGCGTTGAAGCGGGACAGGGCAATGGCTACACCTTC. Full variable domain (outside the CDR3, taken from reference TRBV29-1 and TRBJ1-2): SAVISQKPSRDICQRGTSLTIQCQVDSQVTMMFWYRQQPGQSLTLIATANQGSEATYESGFVIDKFPISRPNLTFSTLTVSNMSPEDSSIYLCSVEAGQGNGYTFGSGTRLTVV.

This chain joins TRBV6-5 and TRBJ2-1; D possibly corresponds to TRBD2 (6 bases). Trimming left V 0 bases short and J 7 bases short, with 10 bases between. Per the germline V gene, CDR1 is MNHEY and CDR2 is SVGAGI. This CDR3 is built from 14 residues. The CDR3 spells CASSYSGLPNEQFF. In DNA form, the CDR3 reads TGTGCCAGCAGTTACTCCGGACTACCGAATGAGCAGTTCTTC.

The chain recombines TRBV28 with TRBJ2-2; 8 bases are a match to TRBD2. The germline CDR1 and CDR2 sequences are MDHEN and SYDVKM. The CDR3 has 17 residues. V lost 6 bases and J lost 8; bases outside the gene matches: 17. The CDR3 loop reads CASRLWPTGTRKGELFF. The CDR3 region has the DNA TGTGCCAGCAGACTTTGGCCCACCGGGACTAGAAAAGGGGAGCTGTTTTTT.

The chain joins TRBV4-2 to TRBJ2-7; 13 positions agree with TRBD2. The V gene end was trimmed by 3 bases and the J gene end by 4 bases; junction bases not matched to a gene: 6. The CDR3 extends over 16 amino acids. Germline assignment: CDR1 LGHNA and CDR2 YNFKEQ. CDR3 nucleotide sequence: TGTGCCAGCAGCCAGGGACTAGCGGGATCACCGTACGAGCAGTACTTC. It codes for CASSQGLAGSPYEQYF.

The J gene is TRBJ1-2, the V gene TRBV19; D remains ambiguous. The CDR3 has 11 amino acids. Looked up from germline, CDR1 is LNHDA and CDR2 is SQIVND (reference sequence). The V gene lost 8 bases and the J gene lost 2 bases, with 6 bases spanning the gap. CDR3 DNA sequence: TGTGCCAGTTCTGGCAACTATGGCTACACCTTC. The encoded protein is CASSGNYGYTF.

The chain carries TRBV5-1 and TRBJ2-5; D call uncertain. This CDR3 is built from 15 residues. The ends were cut back, 4 bases at V and 0 bases at J, with 13 bases in the middle. From germline, CDR1 is SGHRS and CDR2 YFSETQ. The CDR3 loop reads CASSNEAPHQETQYF. The CDR3 coding sequence is TGCGCCAGCAGCAACGAGGCCCCCCACCAAGAGACCCAGTACTTC.

There are a few counts of this clone. The genes are TRBV19 and TRBJ2-5, with 10 bases fitting TRBD2. Germline lookup yields CDR1 LNHDA and CDR2 SQIVND (reference sequence). The trim removed 3 bases at V and 4 bases at J, leaving 5 bases unmatched. The CDR3 is 15 amino acids. CDR3 sequence (DNA): TGTGCCAGTAGTATTTTAGCGGGAGGACCAGAGACCCAGTACTTC. Translated: CASSILAGGPETQYF.

This clone was seen a few times. This chain links TRBV5-1 with TRBJ2-3, with 12 positions matching TRBD2. CDR1 is SGHRS and CDR2 is YFSETQ in the germline V gene. With V trimmed by 0 bases and J by 3 bases, 2 bases remained unmatched. The CDR3 contains 16 residues. CDR3 residues: CASSLGTSGETDTQYF. DNA of the CDR3: TGCGCCAGCAGCTTGGGGACTAGCGGGGAGACAGATACGCAGTATTTT.

This clone was seen a handful of times. The V and J genes are TRBV30 and TRBJ1-2; weak D call: TRBD1 (5 bases). V was trimmed by 2 bases and J by 3 bases, leaving 13 bases between them. The CDR3 extends over 14 amino acids. Germline CDR1 reads GTSNPN; CDR2 reads SVGIG (reference sequence). CDR3 loop: CAWSISRVHYGYTF. DNA of the CDR3: TGTGCCTGGAGTATTAGCAGGGTTCACTATGGCTACACCTTC.

This clone occurred a few times. The chain is built from TRBV7-9 and TRBJ2-1, with unresolved D. Trimming stripped 5 bases from V and 5 bases from J, with 4 bases between. Germline V gives CDR1 SEHNR, CDR2 FQNEAQ (reference sequence). The CDR3 is 11 amino acids. CDR3 bases: TGTGCCAGCAGCCGCGACAATGAGCAGTTCTTC. It encodes CASSRDNEQFF.

The chain couples TRBV28 to TRBJ2-1; TRBD2 aligns across 12 bases. This CDR3 spans 17 amino acids. The V gene end was trimmed by 5 bases and the J gene end by 8 bases; junction bases not matched to a gene: 13. CDR1 MDHEN and CDR2 SYDVKM come from the germline V gene. CDR3 region: CASSPLTSGGLLDEQFF. The CDR3 nucleotides are TGTGCCAGCAGTCCCCTGACTAGCGGGGGCCTTCTGGATGAGCAGTTCTTC.

Points on this clone: Other DNA sequences from this sample encode an identical CDR3 as well. The chain links TRBV4-1 to TRBJ2-1, with 9 bases identical to TRBD2. The J segment lost 2 bases and the V segment lost 0 bases, leaving 2 bases of the junction unmatched. The CDR3 sequence is 16 residues long. CDR1 is MGHRA, CDR2 YSYEKL, per germline. The DNA of the CDR3 is TGCGCCAGCAGCCAAGACCCTAGCGGGGCCTACAATGAGCAGTTCTTC. Encoded protein: CASSQDPSGAYNEQFF.

The V call is TRBV7-2, the J call TRBJ2-1; D gene ambiguous. This CDR3 region has 15 residues. Germline lookup yields CDR1 SGHTA and CDR2 FQGNSA. The V end lost 5 bases, the J end lost 7 bases, and 18 bases lay between the germline ends. This chain's CDR3 is CASSPTIDSVNEQFF. Here the CDR3 DNA reads TGTGCCAGCAGCCCCACTATCGATTCGGTAAATGAGCAGTTCTTC.